The rows below give T cell receptor beta chains drawn from one sample of a study of T cell responses to AZD1222 COVID-19 vaccine. Sequencing used immunoSEQ multiplex PCR; TCRdb keeps in-frame clones, though not all of them. The data contain around 86,000 clones, roughly 90% of them singletons. This specimen consisted of peripheral blood, obtained on day 0 of AZD1222 vaccination. The receptors here all came from an adult in good health. Each CDR3 is given with its conserved first and last residue.

cdr3_aa | j_call | v_call
CASSFGAVNTEAFF | TRBJ1-1 | TRBV27
CASSQSLPGETQYF | TRBJ2-5 | TRBV3-1/TRBV3-2
CASSLGGVETQYF | TRBJ2-5 | TRBV28
CASSVGAQGALGLGGYTF | TRBJ1-2 | TRBV9
CASSSVGGRDYNEQFF | TRBJ2-1 | TRBV7-9
CASSPGAGRTEAFF | TRBJ1-1 | TRBV18
CASSFRVTGSGELFF | TRBJ2-2 | TRBV11-2
CASSIRTDINQPQHF | TRBJ1-5 | TRBV19
CATSDSAPGSWNEQFF | TRBJ2-1 | TRBV24-1
CASRLSPDEKLFF | TRBJ1-4 | TRBV19
CASSPTEGSQKLFF | TRBJ1-4 | TRBV18
CASSEALRAGAVTEAFF | TRBJ1-1 | TRBV6-1
CASSRGSWYNSPLHF | TRBJ1-6 | TRBV23-1
CASSRATSGGAKTQYF | TRBJ2-5 | TRBV7-9
CAISEWGGQETQYF | TRBJ2-5 | TRBV10-3
CASSTGTGGQETQYF | TRBJ2-5 | TRBV7-9
CASSLVEPTDTQYF | TRBJ2-3 | TRBV5-5
CASRQGQDNQPQHF | TRBJ1-5 | TRBV19
CASRPGQVAGNTIYF | TRBJ1-3 | TRBV3-1/TRBV3-2
CAISGQSYGYTF | TRBJ1-2 | TRBV10-3
CASSLGAGGLNTGELFF | TRBJ2-2 | TRBV5-4
CASSLVPGDTQYF | TRBJ2-3 | TRBV5-6
CASSSGWEGSTDTQYF | TRBJ2-3 | TRBV5-8
CASSSRGVNTYEQYF | TRBJ2-7 | TRBV7-2
CASSSQAGPYEQYF | TRBJ2-7 | TRBV7-9
CASSPTGVNTEAFF | TRBJ1-1 | TRBV18
CASSTGPADNSPLHF | TRBJ1-6 | TRBV5-6
CASGGAYNEQFF | TRBJ2-1 | TRBV5-6
CASRGRGANYGYTF | TRBJ1-2 | TRBV6-5
CASRRGDYEQYF | TRBJ2-7 | TRBV12-3/TRBV12-4
CASRRELYEQYF | TRBJ2-7 | TRBV12-5
CASQNGDSNQPQHF | TRBJ1-5 | TRBV6-5
CARSLGQGPNQETQYF | TRBJ2-5 | TRBV5-3
CASRAVTGGNQPQHF | TRBJ1-5 | TRBV6-5
CASSFGTGNTGELFF | TRBJ2-2 | TRBV7-9
CASRPGQMMRQYF | TRBJ2-7 | TRBV12-3/TRBV12-4
CASSPSGAASNSPLHF | TRBJ1-6 | TRBV7-2
CASSPGVTYEQYF | TRBJ2-7 | TRBV18
CASSPTPTGGGTDTQYF | TRBJ2-3 | TRBV6-4
CASSPRQVNTGELFF | TRBJ2-2 | TRBV5-1
CASSLRGLNTEAFF | TRBJ1-1 | TRBV7-3
CASSRGSANTEAFF | TRBJ1-1 | TRBV11-3
CASSQESRAYGYTF | TRBJ1-2 | TRBV4-3
CASSWDRQETQYF | TRBJ2-5 | TRBV7-2
CASSLGVLMNTEAFF | TRBJ1-1 | TRBV7-9
CASSLGGGKQFF | TRBJ2-1 | TRBV12-3/TRBV12-4
CASSPLLGGGELFF | TRBJ2-2 | TRBV5-1
CASSGAPGGSFTGELFF | TRBJ2-2 | TRBV9
CASRTSGGWNEQFF | TRBJ2-1 | TRBV7-9
CASSQTTGFYEQYF | TRBJ2-7 | TRBV4-1
CATSASGTGAHEQFF | TRBJ2-1 | TRBV24-1
CASSPSRTGIFPNYGYTF | TRBJ1-2 | TRBV7-9
CASASSGVETQYF | TRBJ2-5 | TRBV12-5
CAGSTGTYEQYF | TRBJ2-7 | TRBV7-9
CASSTSRLDQETQYF | TRBJ2-5 | TRBV19
CASRNHQLAGLYF | TRBJ2-5 | TRBV6-5
CASSFDTYEQYF | TRBJ2-7 | TRBV5-5
CAWSVHLNTEAFF | TRBJ1-1 | TRBV30
CASSYTDTQYF | TRBJ2-3 | TRBV12-3/TRBV12-4